The 10 T cell receptor beta chains in this list originate from one sample, sequenced in a study of blood T cell repertoires in COVID-19. TCRdb keeps only in-frame clones here, not all; method: immunoSEQ multiplex PCR. The data hold 350,000 to 450,000 clones, with around 87% observed a single time. Sequencing was done on a sample of peripheral blood. These receptors originate from a woman aged 55-75 years with COVID-19, enrolled during active disease.

The chain employs TRBV28 and TRBJ1-4; perhaps TRBD1 as D (6 bases). Germline CDR1 and CDR2: MDHEN and SYDVKM. Trimming left V 6 bases short and J 5 bases short, with 10 bases between. The CDR3 spans 13 residues. CDR3 nucleotide sequence: TGTGCCAGCAGACAGGGCGGCAATGAAAAACTGTTTTTT. This translates into CASRQGGNEKLFF.

J is TRBJ2-7 and V is TRBV6-5, with D hard to call. V lost 0 bases and J 5 bases, leaving 14 bases between the germline ends. Germline CDR1 and CDR2: MNHEY and SVGAGI. CDR3 length: 15 amino acids. The CDR3 DNA is TGTGCCAGCAGTTACTCCAGAGTCCTTCGGGACGAGCAGTACTTC. This codes for CASSYSRVLRDEQYF.

The chain links TRBV7-9 to TRBJ1-1, with a weak D call TRBD1 (6 bases). Germline values: CDR1 SEHNR, CDR2 FQNEAQ (reference sequence). The CDR3 is 15 residues long. The V end lost 5 bases, the J end lost 3 bases, and 16 bases lay between the germline ends. CDR3 bases: TGTGCCAGCAGCCCCACAGGGATCCCTTACACTGAAGCTTTCTTT. Its translation: CASSPTGIPYTEAFF.

In its sample, this clone was seen a few times. This chain uses TRBV7-6 with TRBJ1-5; 7 nucleotides align to TRBD1. The V gene end was trimmed by 8 bases and the J gene end by 3 bases; junction bases not matched to a gene: 4. This CDR3 is 13 amino acids long. Germline assignment: CDR1 SGHVS and CDR2 FNYEAQ. CDR3 sequence (DNA): TGTGCCAGCCCGACAGGGAACAATCAGCCCCAGCATTTT. This encodes CASPTGNNQPQHF.

The chain recombines TRBV6-2 or TRBV6-3 with TRBJ2-7, with D uncertain. The CDR3 consists of 14 residues. The V end lost 0 bases, the J end lost 3 bases, and 9 bases lay between the germline ends. Germline CDR1 MNHEY, CDR2 SVGEGT. In DNA, the CDR3 is TGTGCCAGCAGTTACTCAACCAGGAACTACGAGCAGTACTTC. Translation gives CASSYSTRNYEQYF.

The sample holds a few counts of this clone. The V gene is TRBV19, the J gene TRBJ2-1; possible D gene TRBD1, 6 bases. Trimming took off 3 bases at V and 6 bases at J, with 15 bases between the two ends. The CDR3 consists of 15 residues. Germline V gene lookup returns CDR1 LNHDA and CDR2 SQIVND (reference sequence). CDR3 amino acids: CASSMGPGASNEQFF. As DNA, the CDR3 is TGTGCCAGTAGTATGGGGCCAGGGGCGTCCAATGAGCAGTTCTTC.

This clone was recorded a few times. The chain couples TRBV4-1 to TRBJ1-3, with TRBD1 as a possible D gene (6 bases). Germline V CDR1 and CDR2: MGHRA, YSYEKL. V shed 0 bases and J shed 0 bases, with 9 bases lying between them. The CDR3 has 16 residues. CDR3 protein: CASSQDQGTSGNTIYF. The CDR3 DNA reads as TGCGCCAGCAGCCAAGATCAGGGGACCTCTGGAAACACCATATATTTT.

This chain uses TRBV4-1 with TRBJ1-6; D is unresolved. Trimming took off 3 bases at V and 10 bases at J, with 16 bases between the two ends. Germline CDR1 reads MGHRA; CDR2 reads YSYEKL. There are 15 residues in the CDR3. The CDR3 DNA reads as TGCGCCAGCAGCCAGGCGGTGGGTCGGTTATCACCCCTCCACTTT. Translation: CASSQAVGRLSPLHF.

The J gene is TRBJ2-1, the V gene TRBV24-1, with TRBD2 matching over 11 bases. This CDR3 has 16 amino acids. Germline CDR1 reads KGHDR; CDR2 reads SFDVKD. V gave up 4 bases and J gave up 1 base; unmatched junction bases: 2. The CDR3 here is CATSDRLAGSYNEQFF. CDR3 in DNA: TGTGCCACCAGTGACCGACTAGCGGGGTCCTACAATGAGCAGTTCTTC.

In regard to this clone: One end of the junction does not line up with germline, which may come from a read error. The genes are TRBV2 and TRBJ2-1; possible D gene TRBD2, 5 bases. CDR1 and CDR2 (germline): SNHLY, FYNNEI. The CDR3 runs 10 residues. This chain's CDR3 is CASSEARAVF. Here the CDR3 DNA reads TGTGCCAGCAGTGAAGCGAGGGCCGTCTTC.